One and the same sample provided the 18 T cell receptor beta chains below, sequenced in a study of regulatory T cells in long-lasting Graves disease (dated by TCRdb to the early 2020s). The time point label, as the study defines it: persistent/refractory GD, antithyroid drugs over 5 years with positive TRAb. RNA was extracted from PBMCs in TRIzol for both TCR sequencing and RNA sequencing. Libraries were prepared through multiplex PCR. For sequencing, an Illumina HiSeq 4000 was employed. CDR3 regions were amplified by Arm-PCR with iRepertoire HTBI primers to construct TCR beta libraries. TCRdb trimmed public reads at Q25 via fastp, called clones via MiXCR and kept in-frame beta chains. Each CDR3 protein gets just one entry, which takes the most common genes and DNA from the rows behind it. Across this sample there are some 450,000 distinct CDR3 sequences, with 23% seen only once. The ten biggest clones cover roughly a quarter of the sample.

Material: peripheral blood mononuclear cells (PBMCs), obtained when the disease was refractory, from a patient treated with antithyroid drugs. The source is a female donor with Graves disease.

Only a few counts were recorded for this clonotype. The chain couples TRBV11-2 to TRBJ1-1, with D perhaps matching TRBD1 (5 bases). Trimming removed 0 bases at V and 0 bases at J, with 11 bases between. Per the germline V gene, CDR1 is SGHAT and CDR2 is FQNNGV. The CDR3 extends over 16 amino acids. The CDR3 protein is CASSLDRGGMNTEAFF. CDR3 nucleotides: TGTGCCAGCAGCTTAGATAGGGGCGGAATGAACACTGAAGCTTTCTTT.

This clonotype was detected ten times or more. The CDR3 sequence is CASSLWGQGTTYEQYF. In DNA, the CDR3 is TGTGCCAGCAGTTTGTGGGGACAGGGGACAACCTACGAGCAGTACTTC. V gene TRBV28 combines with J gene TRBJ2-7; 10 bases agree with TRBD1. With 3 bases clipped from V and 2 bases from J, the junction kept 7 bases outside the gene matches. The CDR3 runs to 16 residues. Germline V gene data show CDR1 as MDHEN and CDR2 as SYDVKM.

Comment on this clonotype: One end of the junction is discordant with germline, which a read error may explain. This chain uses TRBV18 with TRBJ2-7, with D maybe TRBD2 (5 bases). This CDR3 is built from 14 residues. Germline V gene data show CDR1 as KGHSH and CDR2 as LQKENI. As DNA, the CDR3 is TGTGCCAGCCCACCACTAGGTGATTCCTACGAGCAGTACTTC. It codes for CASPPLGDSYEQYF.

This clonotype was picked up a small number of times. The J gene is TRBJ2-5, the V gene TRBV7-9, with 11 positions matching TRBD1. Per germline, CDR1 SEHNR and CDR2 FQNEAQ (reference sequence). The CDR3 covers 15 residues. Trimming at V came to 4 bases and at J to 5 bases, leaving 6 bases not matched to a gene. The CDR3 region is CASSSGQGAGETQYF. CDR3 nucleotide sequence: TGTGCCAGCAGCTCCGGACAGGGGGCTGGGGAGACCCAGTACTTC.

The chain carries TRBV7-9 and TRBJ2-2, with 12 bases matching TRBD2. The trim removed 5 bases at V and 4 bases at J, leaving 8 bases unmatched. CDR1 SEHNR and CDR2 FQNEAQ come from the germline V gene (reference sequence). The CDR3 is 17 residues long. The CDR3 is CASSARTSGRPTGELFF. CDR3 DNA sequence: TGTGCCAGCAGCGCCAGAACTAGCGGGAGGCCCACCGGGGAGCTGTTTTTT.

The chain recombines TRBV30 with TRBJ1-6; no reliable D call. This CDR3 comprises 15 residues. V was clipped by 4 bases and J by 0 bases, with 10 bases between them. The germline V gene encodes CDR1 GTSNPN and CDR2 SVGIG (reference sequence). Written as DNA, the CDR3 is TGTGCCTGGATACGCAAAGCCTCCTATAATTCACCCCTCCACTTT. As protein: CAWIRKASYNSPLHF.

The chain is built from TRBV19 and TRBJ2-6; 8 bases fit TRBD1. The germline CDR1 and CDR2 sequences are LNHDA and SQIVND (reference sequence). V lost 6 bases to trimming and J lost 4 bases; unmatched junction nucleotides: 17. CDR3 size: 19 residues. The CDR3 DNA is TGTGCCAGTAGCCAACTTACCGGGACAGGCCTGGCGGGGGCCAACGTCCTGACTTTC. Translating gives CASSQLTGTGLAGANVLTF.

This clonotype was detected a few times. V is TRBV4-1 and J is TRBJ2-7; D may be TRBD2 (5 bases). The germline gives CDR1 MGHRA, CDR2 YSYEKL. V lost 0 bases and J 5 bases, leaving 11 bases between the germline ends. The CDR3 contains 14 residues. CDR3 sequence reads: CASSQDRGLNEQYF. The DNA for the CDR3 is TGCGCCAGCAGCCAAGATCGCGGGCTGAACGAGCAGTACTTC.

The V gene is TRBV7-3, the J gene TRBJ2-7; D is unresolved. V dropped 2 bases and J dropped 5 bases, with 10 bases sitting between them. CDR3 length: 13 residues. Germline values: CDR1 SGHTA, CDR2 FQGTGA. For the CDR3, the DNA is TGTGCCAGCAGCTTACCACCGAAACACGAGCAGTACTTC. Its protein is CASSLPPKHEQYF.

This clonotype turned up a few times. This chain connects TRBV30 to TRBJ1-5, with 7 bases matching TRBD1. Germline assignment: CDR1 GTSNPN and CDR2 SVGIG (reference sequence). The trim removed 2 bases at V and 9 bases at J, leaving 13 bases unmatched. The CDR3 covers 15 residues. CDR3 sequence (DNA): TGTGCCTGGAGTCCGATCCAGGGGGGTTACCGGCCCCAGCATTTT. Its protein product is CAWSPIQGGYRPQHF.

This clonotype was counted a few times. The rearrangement links TRBV11-3 to TRBJ2-7, with 12 bases fitting TRBD2. The CDR3 is 16 residues long. Germline CDR1 and CDR2: SGHNT and YENEEA. Trimming at V came to 6 bases and at J to 1 base, leaving 7 bases not matched to a gene. The CDR3 sequence: CASSIKLAGGSYEQYF. As DNA, the CDR3 is TGTGCCAGCAGTATAAAACTAGCGGGAGGTTCCTACGAGCAGTACTTC.

This clonotype was recorded a few times. The rearrangement links TRBV7-2 to TRBJ2-2; weak D call: TRBD2 (6 bases). CDR3 size: 14 residues. V was clipped by 4 bases and J by 5 bases, with 11 bases between them. Germline CDR1 and CDR2: SGHTA and FQGNSA. DNA for the CDR3: TGTGCCAGCAGCTCGGAGGGCCGTACCGGGGAGCTGTTTTTT. It translates to CASSSEGRTGELFF.

This rearrangement joins TRBV19 to TRBJ1-5; TRBD1 matches 7 bases. This CDR3 contains 14 residues. Unmatched junction bases numbered 6, after V lost 4 bases and J lost 6 bases. CDR1 and CDR2 from the germline V gene are LNHDA and SQIVND (reference sequence). The CDR3 is CASSTTGVRQPQHF. As DNA, the CDR3 is TGTGCCAGTAGTACTACAGGGGTTCGTCAGCCCCAGCATTTT.

This clonotype was seen ten or more times. The CDR3 bases are TGTGCCAGCAGCTTCGGGACAGGGGGCTATGGCTACACCTTC. It codes for CASSFGTGGYGYTF. J is TRBJ1-2 and V is TRBV7-8, with TRBD1 matching 11 bases. Germline CDR1 SGHVS, CDR2 FQNEAQ. The J segment lost 4 bases and the V segment lost 3 bases, leaving 1 base of the junction unmatched. The CDR3 covers 14 residues. The variable domain in full, with the rest retrieved from reference TRBV7-8 and TRBJ1-2, is GAGVSQSPRYKVAKRGQDVALRCDPISGHVSLFWYQQALGQGPEFLTYFQNEAQLDKSGLPSDRFFAERPEGSVSTLKIQRTQQEDSAVYLCASSFGTGGYGYTFGSGTRLTVV.

This clonotype was counted at least ten times. The chain is built from TRBV7-8 and TRBJ2-2; no clear D gene. The CDR3 totals 13 residues. Per the germline V gene, CDR1 is SGHVS and CDR2 is FQNEAQ. V was pared by 7 bases and J by 6 bases, with 12 bases between. The chain's CDR3 is CASTHPGSGELFF. CDR3 coding DNA: TGTGCCAGCACTCACCCCGGGTCCGGGGAGCTGTTTTTT.

This clonotype was seen a few times. V and J are TRBV30 and TRBJ2-7; weak D call: TRBD1 (6 bases). Trimming removed 3 bases from V and 2 bases from J, with 14 bases in between. Germline-derived CDR1 and CDR2 are GTSNPN and SVGIG (reference sequence). This CDR3 comprises 14 residues. The CDR3 sequence: CAWSQGSPTYEQYF. The CDR3 DNA sequence: TGTGCCTGGAGCCAGGGGTCCCCTACCTACGAGCAGTACTTC.

This clonotype was seen only a few times. Mismatch with germline at one junction end may stem from a read error. V and J are TRBV5-1 and TRBJ2-3, with no clear D. Germline V lookup: CDR1 SGHRS, CDR2 YFSETQ. This CDR3 has 15 residues. The CDR3 sequence is CASSPHRQGTDTQYF. DNA for the CDR3: TGTGCCAGCAGCCCACACCGGCAGGGCACAGATACGCAGTATTTT.

This clonotype was seen at least ten times. The CDR3, as DNA: TGCAGTGCCCCGAAGTCGATGACAGGGGTGGAGACTGAAGCTTTCTTT. This sequence encodes CSAPKSMTGVETEAFF. This chain connects TRBV20-1 to TRBJ1-1; 8 bases match TRBD1. With V trimmed by 6 bases and J by 5 bases, 17 bases remained unmatched. This CDR3 comprises 16 residues. Germline V gene data show CDR1 as DFQATT and CDR2 as SNEGSKA (reference sequence).